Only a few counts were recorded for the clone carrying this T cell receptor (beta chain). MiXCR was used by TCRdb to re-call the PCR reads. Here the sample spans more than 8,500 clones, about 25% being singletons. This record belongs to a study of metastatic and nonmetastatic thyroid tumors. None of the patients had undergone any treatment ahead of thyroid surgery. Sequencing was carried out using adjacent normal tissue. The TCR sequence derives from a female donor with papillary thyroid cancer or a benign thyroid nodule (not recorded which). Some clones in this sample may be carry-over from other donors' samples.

The CDR3 loop reads CASSWDRGAGYTF. In DNA, the CDR3 is TGTGCCAGCAGTTGGGACAGGGGGGCCGGCTACACCTTC. This chain uses TRBV6-5 with TRBJ1-2, with 11 positions matching TRBD1. Trimming cost V 4 bases and J 8 bases; bases outside gene matches: 3. CDR1 is MNHEY and CDR2 is SVGAGI in the germline V gene. This CDR3 is 13 amino acids long.